A selection of T cell receptor beta chains follows, all from one sample in a study of T cell responses to AZD1222 COVID-19 vaccine. Clones were read by immunoSEQ multiplex PCR, and TCRdb kept only the in-frame ones, dropping some. The sample has approximately 88,000 clones, about 90% seen once. Sequenced material: peripheral blood, taken on day 0 of AZD1222 vaccination. The receptors come from an adult in good health. The CDR3 runs from the conserved cysteine through the conserved F or W.

j_call: TRBJ1-2; v_call: TRBV9; cdr3_aa: CASSVGGTGGKGGYTF
j_call: TRBJ2-7; v_call: TRBV29-1; cdr3_aa: CSVEAGGLIPYEQYF
j_call: TRBJ2-1; v_call: TRBV12-5; cdr3_aa: CASGSGQGMGDEQFF
j_call: TRBJ2-2; v_call: TRBV27; cdr3_aa: CASSARDRVLLSRTGELFF
j_call: TRBJ2-1; v_call: TRBV19; cdr3_aa: CASSLSGYNEQFF
j_call: TRBJ2-2; v_call: TRBV7-2; cdr3_aa: CASSNTGAGGLSGELFF
j_call: TRBJ1-3; v_call: TRBV4-1; cdr3_aa: CASSPRGQVGNTIYF
j_call: TRBJ2-2; v_call: TRBV4-2; cdr3_aa: CASSQRGGADTGELFF
j_call: TRBJ2-1; v_call: TRBV7-3; cdr3_aa: CASSHSGSPGNEQFF
j_call: TRBJ2-7; v_call: TRBV12-3/TRBV12-4; cdr3_aa: CASSSPPTEQYF
j_call: TRBJ1-1; v_call: TRBV5-1; cdr3_aa: CASSSHGGQFSTEAFF
j_call: TRBJ1-5; v_call: TRBV28; cdr3_aa: CASSFDRGRDQPQHF
j_call: TRBJ2-3; v_call: TRBV28; cdr3_aa: CASSGTRGTDTQYF
j_call: TRBJ1-1; v_call: TRBV7-6; cdr3_aa: CASSRAGRTNTEAFF
j_call: TRBJ1-1; v_call: TRBV19; cdr3_aa: CASSMGLMNTEAFF
j_call: TRBJ2-6; v_call: TRBV4-1; cdr3_aa: CASSQWGTGANVLTF